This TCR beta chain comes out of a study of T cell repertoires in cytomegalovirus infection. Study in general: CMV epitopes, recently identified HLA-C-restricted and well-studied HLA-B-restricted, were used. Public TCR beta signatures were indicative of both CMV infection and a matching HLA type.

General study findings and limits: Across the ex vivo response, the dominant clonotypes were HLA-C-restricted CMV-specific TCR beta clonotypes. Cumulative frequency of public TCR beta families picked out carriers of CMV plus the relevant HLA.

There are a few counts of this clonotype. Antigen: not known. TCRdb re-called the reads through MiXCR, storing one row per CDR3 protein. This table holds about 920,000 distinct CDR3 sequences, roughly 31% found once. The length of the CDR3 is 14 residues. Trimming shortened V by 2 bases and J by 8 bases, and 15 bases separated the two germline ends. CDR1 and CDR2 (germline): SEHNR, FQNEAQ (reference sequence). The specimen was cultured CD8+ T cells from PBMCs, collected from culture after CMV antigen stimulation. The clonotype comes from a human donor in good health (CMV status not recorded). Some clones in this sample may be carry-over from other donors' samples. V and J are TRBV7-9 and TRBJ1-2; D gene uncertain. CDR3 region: CASSLLGPGGGYTF. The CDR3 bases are TGTGCCAGCAGCTTATTAGGGCCAGGTGGCGGCTACACCTTC. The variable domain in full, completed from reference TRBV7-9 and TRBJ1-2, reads DTGVSQNPRHKITKRGQNVTFRCDPISEHNRLYWYRQTLGQGPEFLTYFQNEAQLEKSRLLSDRFSAERPKGSFSTLEIQRTEQGDSAMYLCASSLLGPGGGYTFGSGTRLTVV.